This TCR beta chain came from a study of Graves' ophthalmopathy and Graves' hyperthyroidism. The authors amplified TCR beta CDR3 regions, and they did so from RNA transcripts for repertoire sequencing. HTBI-primed RT-PCR formed the first round, and a multiplex PCR formed the second. Using its own MiXCR run on the multiplex PCR reads, TCRdb lists one record per CDR3 protein. The sample consists of about 410,000 distinct CDR3 sequences, around 17% of them appearing once. This clonotype was recorded many times. The length of the CDR3 is 18 residues. From germline, CDR1 is MDHEN and CDR2 SYDVKM. Trimming took 5 bases from V and 12 from J, leaving 35 bases between them.

The receptor comes from a woman under 30 with Graves' ophthalmopathy. Specimen: peripheral blood. The chain couples TRBV28 to TRBJ2-7; maybe TRBD1 (5 bases). The CDR3 loop is CASSLMGVWAQGQLGLYF. The CDR3 DNA sequence: TGTGCCAGCAGTCTCATGGGTGTGTGGGCCCAGGGTCAACTTGGGTTGTACTTC.